Below, 17 T cell receptor beta chains from the same sample are listed, as sequenced in a study of technical replicates of blood from several donors. Here immunoSEQ multiplex PCR was the method, and the copy in TCRdb shows in-frame clones only, minus some. This table has about 76,000 clones, about 86% appearing once. The sequenced sample was PBMCs. The receptors shown here come from a human donor in good health. Some clones in this sample may be carry-over from other donors' samples.

J is TRBJ2-7 and V is TRBV13; 9 nucleotides match TRBD2. The CDR3 runs to 16 residues. Unmatched junction bases numbered 11, after V lost 5 bases and J lost 3 bases. Per the germline V gene, CDR1 is PRHDT and CDR2 is FYEKMQ (reference sequence). The DNA for the CDR3 is TGTGCCAGCAGCCCCACTTCCGGTAGCGGGGGCTACGAGCAGTACTTC. Protein: CASSPTSGSGGYEQYF.

The chain joins TRBV30 to TRBJ1-2; D possibly corresponds to TRBD1 (6 bases). This CDR3 is 12 amino acids long. Per the germline V gene, CDR1 is GTSNPN and CDR2 is SVGIG (reference sequence). The V end was cut by 2 bases, the J end by 4 bases, with 8 bases between. CDR3 bases: TGTGCCTGGAGTACAGGGTTCTATGGCTACACCTTC. It encodes CAWSTGFYGYTF.

This chain connects TRBV12-5 to TRBJ1-1, with TRBD1 as a possible D gene (5 bases). The CDR3 extends over 17 amino acids. The V end lost 0 bases, the J end lost 1 base, and 15 bases lay between the germline ends. In germline, CDR1 is LGHNT, CDR2 FRNRAP. The CDR3 spells CASGLVLTARENTEAFF. In DNA, the CDR3 is TGTGCTAGTGGTTTGGTATTGACAGCGAGAGAGAACACTGAAGCTTTCTTT.

This rearrangement joins TRBV5-6 to TRBJ2-2, with 7 nucleotides matching TRBD2. V dropped 4 bases and J dropped 5; count of bases not matched to a gene: 5. CDR1 and CDR2 from the germline V gene are SGHDT and YYEEEE. The CDR3 extends over 14 amino acids. The CDR3 nucleotides are TGTGCCAGCAGCCTCGGCGGGAGAACCGGGGAGCTGTTTTTT. Its translation is CASSLGGRTGELFF.

The chain carries TRBV10-3 and TRBJ1-5, with D possibly being TRBD1 (6 bases). The germline gives CDR1 ENHRY, CDR2 SYGVKD. Trimming took 6 bases from V and 2 from J, leaving 11 bases between them. The CDR3 is 14 residues long. The CDR3 DNA is TGTGCCATCAGCCAACAGGGAGGCAATCAGCCCCAGCATTTT. This sequence encodes CAISQQGGNQPQHF.

The V and J genes are TRBV2 and TRBJ1-1, with D maybe TRBD1 (6 bases). The CDR3 consists of 13 residues. The V end lost 7 bases, the J end lost 0 bases, and 9 bases lay between the germline ends. Germline V gene lookup returns CDR1 SNHLY and CDR2 FYNNEI. The CDR3 nucleotides read TGTGCCAGCAAGGGACAAATGAACACTGAAGCTTTCTTT. Its translation: CASKGQMNTEAFF. Full variable domain (outside the CDR3, taken from reference TRBV2 and TRBJ1-1): EPEVTQTPSHQVTQMGQEVILRCVPISNHLYFYWYRQILGQKVEFLVSFYNNEISEKSEIFDDQFSVERPDGSNFTLKIRSTKLEDSAMYFCASKGQMNTEAFFGQGTRLTVV.

The J gene is TRBJ2-5, the V gene TRBV7-3; 10 nucleotides match TRBD1. The length of the CDR3 is 14 residues. Germline assignment: CDR1 SGHTA and CDR2 FQGTGA. Germline trimming cut 8 bases from V and 3 bases from J; bases unmatched to any gene: 6. This CDR3 reads CASLLDRGKETQYF. The CDR3 DNA follows: TGTGCCAGCCTCTTGGACAGGGGGAAAGAGACCCAGTACTTC.

V is TRBV7-2 and J is TRBJ1-6, with D possibly matching TRBD1 (5 bases). This CDR3 contains 16 residues. V lost 5 bases and J lost 6, with 17 bases in between. Germline V gene sequence: CDR1 SGHTA, CDR2 FQGNSA. Written as DNA, the CDR3 is TGTGCCAGCAGCCCGAGGACCCAGGGTACTAATTCACCCCTCCACTTT. This sequence encodes CASSPRTQGTNSPLHF.

The gene calls are TRBV2 and TRBJ2-4; D might be TRBD1 (6 bases). V was trimmed by 5 bases and J by 0 bases, leaving 14 bases between them. CDR3 length: 16 amino acids. Germline V gene lookup returns CDR1 SNHLY and CDR2 FYNNEI. In nucleotides, the CDR3 is TGTGCCAGCAGTCAAGGACAGAACCTAGCCAAAAACATTCAGTACTTC. Translated, it gives CASSQGQNLAKNIQYF.

The V and J genes are TRBV5-1 and TRBJ2-3; the D is unclear. V was trimmed by 0 bases and J by 3 bases, leaving 5 bases between them. The CDR3 runs to 13 residues. Germline V gives CDR1 SGHRS, CDR2 YFSETQ. The DNA of the CDR3 is TGCGCCAGCAGCTTGGGGCAGACAGATACGCAGTATTTT. As protein: CASSLGQTDTQYF.

The gene calls are TRBV10-3 and TRBJ2-1, with 9 bases matching TRBD2. Trimming at V came to 3 bases and at J to 7 bases, leaving 13 bases not matched to a gene. The CDR3 is 17 amino acids. CDR1 is ENHRY and CDR2 is SYGVKD in the germline V gene. Written as DNA, the CDR3 is TGTGCCATCAGTGACCCGAACTGGGGTAGCGGGAGTAATGAGCAGTTCTTC. This codes for CAISDPNWGSGSNEQFF.

The chain couples TRBV27 to TRBJ1-2; TRBD1 matches 8 bases. The CDR3 covers 13 residues. Per the germline V gene, CDR1 is MNHEY and CDR2 is SMNVEV (reference sequence). The junction had 6 bases not matched to a gene; V was cut back by 6 bases and J by 6 bases. The CDR3 nucleotides are TGTGCCAGCAGACCCACAGGGGGGCATGGCTACACCTTC. This gives the protein CASRPTGGHGYTF.

The chain links TRBV5-8 to TRBJ1-5, with 7 nucleotides matching TRBD1. Germline V gene sequence: CDR1 SGHTS, CDR2 YDEGEE. Trimming cost V 7 bases and J 4 bases; bases outside gene matches: 11. CDR3 size: 15 residues. DNA of the CDR3: TGTGCCAGCCCTCCGACGGGACAGACTAATCAGCCCCAGCATTTT. Protein: CASPPTGQTNQPQHF.

The chain uses TRBV30 and TRBJ2-7; D may be TRBD2 (5 bases). V was trimmed by 0 bases and J by 0 bases, leaving 9 bases between them. The CDR3 runs 14 residues. Per the germline V gene, CDR1 is GTSNPN and CDR2 is SVGIG (reference sequence). The DNA of the CDR3 is TGTGCCTGGAGTGTAGGAGGTAGCTCCTACGAGCAGTACTTC. This sequence encodes CAWSVGGSSYEQYF. Variable domain in full (rest from reference TRBV30 and TRBJ2-7): SQTIHQWPATLVQPVGSPLSLECTVEGTSNPNLYWYRQAAGRGLQLLFYSVGIGQISSEVPQNLSASRPQDRQFILSSKKLLLSDSGFYLCAWSVGGSSYEQYFGPGTRLTVT.

The CDR3 is CASSGGLARGDTQYF. CDR3 nucleotide sequence: TGCGCCAGCAGCGGGGGACTAGCGAGGGGGGATACGCAGTATTTT. The genes are TRBV5-1 and TRBJ2-3, with 10 bases matching TRBD2. The J segment lost 6 bases and the V segment lost 4 bases, leaving 8 bases of the junction unmatched. Germline V gene data show CDR1 as SGHRS and CDR2 as YFSETQ. The CDR3 length is 15 residues.

The V gene is TRBV19, the J gene TRBJ1-5; a possible D gene is TRBD1 (5 bases). Deletions cut 6 bases from V and 4 bases from J, with 19 bases between. The CDR3 covers 16 residues. The V gene's germline CDR1 is LNHDA and CDR2 SQIVND (reference sequence). The CDR3 loop is CASSLRPEAGNQPQHF. In nucleotides, the CDR3 is TGTGCCAGTAGCCTACGACCCGAGGCAGGGAATCAGCCCCAGCATTTT.

The sample holds one count of this clone. This chain uses TRBV30 with TRBJ2-2; TRBD1 matches at 10 bases. The CDR3 extends over 15 amino acids. Per germline, CDR1 GTSNPN and CDR2 SVGIG (reference sequence). V trimming: 4 bases; J trimming: 4 bases; junction bases outside the gene matches: 6. The DNA for the CDR3 is TGTGCCTGGATCCCGGGACAGGGGCTCACCGGGGAGCTGTTTTTT. Amino acids: CAWIPGQGLTGELFF.